The 9 T cell receptor beta chains reported below all come from one sample, sequenced in a study of blood T cell repertoires in COVID-19. The assay was immunoSEQ multiplex PCR, and TCRdb's table has in-frame clones only and misses some. The data hold approximately 100,000 clones, with approximately 89% observed a single time. Sequenced input: peripheral blood. All receptors come from a man in his 60s with acute or convalescent COVID-19.

The chain joins TRBV29-1 to TRBJ2-1; 10 bases fit TRBD2. This CDR3 spans 15 amino acids. The ends lost 4 bases at V and 5 bases at J; junction bases unmatched: 8. Germline CDR1 reads SQVTM; CDR2 reads ANQGSEA. The CDR3 nucleotides are TGCAGCGTTGCCCCTGGGACTAGCGCCGACAATGAGCAGTTCTTC. Protein: CSVAPGTSADNEQFF.

This clone has a single count. This chain uses TRBV3-1 (or the pseudogene TRBV3-2) with TRBJ1-4, with D unclear. The CDR3 totals 16 residues. V lost 4 bases and J lost 4, with 16 bases in between. CDR1 is LGHDT, CDR2 YNNKEL, per germline (reference sequence). CDR3 residues: CASSLVSSGGNEKLFF. CDR3 DNA sequence: TGTGCCAGCAGCCTGGTGTCGTCAGGAGGTAATGAAAAACTGTTTTTT.

This chain joins TRBV3-1 (or the pseudogene TRBV3-2) and TRBJ2-7; the D is unclear. Trimming stripped 0 bases from V and 0 bases from J, with 6 bases between. The CDR3 covers 14 residues. CDR1 and CDR2 (germline): LGHDT, YNNKEL (reference sequence). The CDR3 nucleotides are TGTGCCAGCAGCCAAGATCGGTACTCCTACGAGCAGTACTTC. Protein product: CASSQDRYSYEQYF.

The rearrangement joins TRBV14 to TRBJ2-1; 9 bases match TRBD2. This CDR3 comprises 22 residues. The trim removed 0 bases at V and 5 bases at J, leaving 23 bases unmatched. The germline gives CDR1 SGHDN, CDR2 FVKESK. CDR3 DNA sequence: TGTGCCAGCAGCCAAGATCCTGGGGTAGCGGGAGTGGGCCCGGGCACGAACAATGAGCAGTTCTTC. The encoded protein is CASSQDPGVAGVGPGTNNEQFF.

CDR3: CASSIRTGGQPQHF. The CDR3 coding sequence is TGTGCCAGTAGTATCCGGACAGGGGGTCAGCCCCAGCATTTT. The chain couples TRBV19 to TRBJ1-5, with 10 bases lining up with TRBD1. CDR3 size: 14 residues. After removal of 3 bases from V and 6 bases from J, the junction contained 2 bases not matched to a gene. The germline CDR1 and CDR2 sequences are LNHDA and SQIVND (reference sequence). The full variable domain, rest sourced from reference TRBV19 and TRBJ1-5, is DGGITQSPKYLFRKEGQNVTLSCEQNLNHDAMYWYRQDPGQGLRLIYYSQIVNDFQKGDIAEGYSVSREKKESFPLTVTSAQKNPTAFYLCASSIRTGGQPQHFGDGTRLSIL.

This clone came up once. V gene TRBV11-2 combines with J gene TRBJ1-1, with a tentative D call TRBD1 (5 bases). V was trimmed by 5 bases and J by 0 bases, leaving 22 bases between them. This CDR3 contains 18 residues. Looked up from germline, CDR1 is SGHAT and CDR2 is FQNNGV. CDR3 sequence: CASSLAGTGGSMNTEAFF. CDR3 DNA sequence: TGTGCCAGCAGCCTAGCCGGGACGGGAGGATCCATGAACACTGAAGCTTTCTTT.

The chain has TRBV7-6 and TRBJ2-1; 8 bases fit TRBD1. Germline V gene lookup returns CDR1 SGHVS and CDR2 FNYEAQ. The CDR3 covers 14 residues. The V and J ends lost 5 bases and 9 bases, in that order; junction bases with no gene match: 9. CDR3: CASSQSRGQSEQFF. Written as DNA, the CDR3 is TGTGCCAGCAGCCAATCCAGGGGGCAGTCTGAGCAGTTCTTC.

The J gene is TRBJ2-1, the V gene TRBV28, with 12 nucleotides matching TRBD2. Germline-derived CDR1 and CDR2 are MDHEN and SYDVKM. Trimming took 4 bases from V and 3 from J; bases not matched to a gene: 7. The CDR3 is 17 amino acids. CDR3 loop: CASSSPPSGRVYNEQFF. CDR3 in DNA: TGTGCCAGCAGTTCCCCCCCTAGCGGGAGGGTCTACAATGAGCAGTTCTTC.

The rearrangement joins TRBV3-1 (or the pseudogene TRBV3-2) to TRBJ2-5; 7 positions match TRBD2. The CDR3 runs to 14 residues. Germline CDR1 and CDR2: LGHDT and YNNKEL (reference sequence). Unmatched junction bases numbered 2, after V lost 1 base and J lost 3 bases. CDR3 DNA sequence: TGTGCCAGCAGCCAAGGGACTAGAAAAGAGACCCAGTACTTC. Protein: CASSQGTRKETQYF.